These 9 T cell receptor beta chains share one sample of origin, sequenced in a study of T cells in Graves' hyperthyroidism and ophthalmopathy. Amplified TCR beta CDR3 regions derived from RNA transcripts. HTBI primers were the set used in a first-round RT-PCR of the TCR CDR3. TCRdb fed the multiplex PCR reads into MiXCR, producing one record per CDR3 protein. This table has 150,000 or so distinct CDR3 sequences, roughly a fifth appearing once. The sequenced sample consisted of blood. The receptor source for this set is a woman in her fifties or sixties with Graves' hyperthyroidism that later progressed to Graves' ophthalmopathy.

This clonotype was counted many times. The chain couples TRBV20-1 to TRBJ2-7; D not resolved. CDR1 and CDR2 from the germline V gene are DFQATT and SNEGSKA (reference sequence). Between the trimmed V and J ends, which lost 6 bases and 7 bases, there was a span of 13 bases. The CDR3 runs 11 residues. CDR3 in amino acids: CSAQTGREQYF. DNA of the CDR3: TGCAGTGCCCAGACCGGGCGGGAGCAGTACTTC.

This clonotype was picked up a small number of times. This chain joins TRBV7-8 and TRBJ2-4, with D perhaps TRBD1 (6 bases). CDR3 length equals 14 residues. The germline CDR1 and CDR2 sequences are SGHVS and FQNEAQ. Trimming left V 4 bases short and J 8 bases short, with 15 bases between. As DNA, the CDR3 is TGTGCCAGCAGCTCGACAGGCCTTCGGGACATTCAGTACTTC. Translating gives CASSSTGLRDIQYF.

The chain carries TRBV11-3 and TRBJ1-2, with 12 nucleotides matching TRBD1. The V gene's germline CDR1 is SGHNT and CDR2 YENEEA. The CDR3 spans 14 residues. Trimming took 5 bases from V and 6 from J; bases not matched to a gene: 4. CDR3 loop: CASSRGTGGDGYTF. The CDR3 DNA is TGTGCCAGCAGCCGAGGGACAGGGGGCGATGGCTACACCTTC.

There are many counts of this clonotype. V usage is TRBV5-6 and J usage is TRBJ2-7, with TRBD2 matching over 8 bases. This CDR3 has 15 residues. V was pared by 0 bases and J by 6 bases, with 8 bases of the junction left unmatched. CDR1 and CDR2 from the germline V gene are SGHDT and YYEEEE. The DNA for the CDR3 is TGTGCCAGCAGCTTGGCCGAGCGGGAGATCCCCGAGCAGTACTTC. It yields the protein CASSLAEREIPEQYF.

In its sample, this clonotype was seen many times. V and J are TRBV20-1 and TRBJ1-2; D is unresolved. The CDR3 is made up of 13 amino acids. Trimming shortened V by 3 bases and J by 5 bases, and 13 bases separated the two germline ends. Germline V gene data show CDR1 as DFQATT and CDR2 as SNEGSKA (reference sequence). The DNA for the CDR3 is TGCAGTGCTAGTGCTGTTTCCTCTTATGGCTACACCTTC. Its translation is CSASAVSSYGYTF.

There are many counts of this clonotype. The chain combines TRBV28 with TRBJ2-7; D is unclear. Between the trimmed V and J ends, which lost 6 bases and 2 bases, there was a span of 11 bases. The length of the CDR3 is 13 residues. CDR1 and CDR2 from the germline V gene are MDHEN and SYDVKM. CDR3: CASSLTSPYEQYF. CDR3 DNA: TGTGCCAGCAGCCTAACATCGCCCTACGAGCAGTACTTC.

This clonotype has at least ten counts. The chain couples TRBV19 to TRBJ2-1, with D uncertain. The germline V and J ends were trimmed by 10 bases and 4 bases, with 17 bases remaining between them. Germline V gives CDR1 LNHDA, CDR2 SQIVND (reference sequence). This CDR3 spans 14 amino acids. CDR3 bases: TGTGCCACTTCAATCGGCGCGGAGTACAATGAGCAGTTCTTC. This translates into CATSIGAEYNEQFF.

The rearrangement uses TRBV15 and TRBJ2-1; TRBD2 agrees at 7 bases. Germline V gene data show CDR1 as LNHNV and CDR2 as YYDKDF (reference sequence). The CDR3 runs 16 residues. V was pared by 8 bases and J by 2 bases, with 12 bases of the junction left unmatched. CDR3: CATGHNLADAYNEQFF. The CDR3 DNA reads TGTGCCACCGGGCATAACCTAGCGGACGCCTACAATGAGCAGTTCTTC.

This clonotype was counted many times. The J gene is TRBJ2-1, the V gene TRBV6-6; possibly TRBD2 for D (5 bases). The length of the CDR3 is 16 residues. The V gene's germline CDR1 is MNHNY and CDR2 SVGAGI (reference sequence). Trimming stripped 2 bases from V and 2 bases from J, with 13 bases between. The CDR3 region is CASSYGWLAAYNEQFF. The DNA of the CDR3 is TGTGCCAGCAGTTACGGCTGGCTAGCAGCCTACAATGAGCAGTTCTTC.